This T cell receptor beta chain was sequenced for a study of cytomegalovirus exposure and HLA in healthy donors (dated by TCRdb to the late 2010s). With respect to the entire study: In an earlier analysis of under 600 of the donors, under 300 Gb of sequence data and 95 million to 130 million unique TCR beta sequences from about 190 million T cells were reported. An early release that covered about 640 HLA-typed donors contained around 300 gigabases of sequencing data and around 80 million unique TCR sequences. Rather than drawing on any new phenotypic data, the later analysis identified candidate immune exposures from TCR beta sequences and the way those sequences occurred across donors. The number of donors typed differed by locus, with about 629-630 for A, B, C, DRB1 and DQB1, around 500 for DQA1, approximately 580 for DPA1, and approximately 470 for DPB1. Among some 410 genotyped donors of the cohort, an average of approximately 240,000 unique TCR beta nucleotide sequences was sequenced per donor, of which roughly 17% were non-productive. The T cell repertoires of roughly 660 subjects were profiled by immunosequencing and related to cytomegalovirus serostatus. Along with the roughly 710-subject first cohort, a separate validation cohort of over a hundred different subjects was used. HLA typing covered class I and class II loci at four-digit resolution. Donor age, sex, ethnicity and CMV serostatus were compiled alongside the repertoire data. Every discovery cohort repertoire had been produced on one sequencing platform. To study patterns of TCR occurrence, a later analysis re-analyzed previously published TCR beta repertoires from around 660 donors and added high-resolution HLA genotyping. Of the roughly 390 genotyped donors, 75% to 85% were placed in the genetic ancestry cluster associated with self-reported Caucasian donors. To predict cytomegalovirus infection status, the study brought together high-throughput TCR immunosequencing, statistical association of individual TCRs with disease status, and machine learning. A few DR-DQ haplotypes were handled as single units for association and clustering because linkage in the cohort was strong. A later genetic analysis took genome-wide SNP genotypes for about 55% of the 666 donors and used that subset as a discovery cohort. The study aimed to test whether signatures of past pathogen exposure could be identified by cataloging public T cell receptors. An earlier analysis of approximately 630 of the donors applied high-throughput TCR beta sequencing to assess whether each TCR beta V gene segment acted as functional or pseudogenic.

Findings and caveats that apply to the study as a whole: While some public TCRs were present in many individuals, most TCR sequences turned up only very rarely across donors. The earlier analysis of 587 of the donors excluded 15 to 20 rarely observed V segments, including chromosome 9 orphons, because counts were too low. Some IMGT-functional V segments, including TRBV6-2 and TRBV6-3, could not be told apart with the 87-base-pair reads, so those segments were excluded. A later analysis found that TCR association rates varied across HLA loci, with DRB1 alleles showing the most associated TCRs and HLA-C alleles the fewest. For the cohort, immune exposure information was limited to CMV serostatus. The classifier was reported to diagnose cytomegalovirus status with high specificity and sensitivity in both the original cohort and the validation cohort. At a false discovery rate of 0.05, a later analysis linked around 15,000 TCR beta sequences to specific HLA alleles. The authors suggested that the approach could potentially be generalized to other disease states and immunological phenotypes. In vitro tests confirmed that a few of the cytomegalovirus-associated TCR beta chains recognize cytomegalovirus antigens. Correlated functional status among segregating V segments might reflect linkage disequilibrium, but an unknown experimental factor could not be ruled out. According to a later analysis, parvovirus B19, influenza, CMV and Epstein-Barr virus appeared linked to several top co-occurrence clusters. In an earlier analysis of 587 of the donors, most TCR beta V segments were observed in productive rearrangements about 87% or about 30% of the time, broadly matching IMGT annotations. The cohort was sequenced for TCR beta chains only, and without alpha or paired-chain data the features that could be detected were limited. In the study, around 160 TCR beta chains were listed as associated with cytomegalovirus. The presence/absence analyses assumed that sequencing depth was roughly uniform across donors, and that assumption may not be true. In a later analysis, most CMV-associated TCR beta chains were found to appear HLA-restricted, with HLA associations seemingly driven largely by CMV exposure. In a later analysis, HLA-associated TCR beta chains were found to be more clonally expanded and to have lower generation probabilities than equally common non-associated chains. A group of highly shared sequence variants was considered likely to be a technical artifact of the sequencing pipeline. A further reported finding was that TCR beta sequences accurately predicted the HLA-A and HLA-B alleles for most subjects in the first cohort. A later genetic analysis associated a missense DCLRE1C variant with V-gene and J-gene trimming of TCR beta chains, and an independent cohort replicated the association. According to a later genetic analysis, donors in an Asian-associated ancestry cluster had fewer N-insertions in productive TCRs than the roughly 700-donor mean. When HLA alleles, especially DR and DQ, strongly co-occurred, TCR associations were difficult to assign to individual alleles. Because HLA typing was unavailable for some donors at each locus, only the typed subset was used in association tests.

The cohort comprised around 690 healthy bone marrow donors. At the time of sampling, all cohort members were nominally healthy, though unrecorded immune exposures were likely present. The donor was CMV seronegative and was included in the group of about 400 seronegative cohort members. A peripheral blood sample was provided by each donor, and peripheral blood mononuclear cells were used for TCR beta sequencing. Genomic DNA was extracted from the blood cell samples with the Qiagen DNeasy Blood Extraction Kit. About this clone itself: What antigen it recognizes has not been identified. No qualities accompany the bases; no much larger clone lies one base away.

The protocol used for the library was the immunoSEQ multiplex PCR assay. The multiplex PCR relied on a mix of 60 forward primers for TCR Vbeta segments and 13 reverse primers for TCR Jbeta segments. The CDR3 region of rearranged TCR beta genes was amplified from genomic DNA with a multiplex PCR assay. The amplified TCR beta libraries were sequenced on the Illumina HiSeq System as 87-base-pair reads. As for how the authors treated the data: Across the 600 to 700 repertoires, a later analysis counted tens of millions of unique TCR beta chains, some 11 million of which were shared by at least two donors. Raw reads were error-corrected and collapsed into unique sequences by a nearest-neighbor algorithm in which closely related sequences were merged to remove PCR and sequencing errors. CDR3 sequences were aligned to IMGT reference sequences to assign V, D and J gene segments. Each retained sequence needed at least a six-nucleotide match to both a V gene segment and a J gene segment. Rearrangements were called productive when the CDR3 lacked stop codons and stayed in frame with V and J; all others were non-productive. Following IMGT convention, CDR3 was defined as the stretch from the second conserved V-encoded cysteine to the conserved J-encoded phenylalanine. The earlier analysis of roughly 590 of the donors excluded sequences that lacked an unambiguous match to a single V gene segment. An earlier analysis of several hundred of the donors called V segments functional above 56.7% productive rearrangements and segregating when the between-donor standard deviation exceeded 5%. A statistical classification framework was built to diagnose cytomegalovirus status from the catalog of TCR beta chain sequences. A later analysis assigned V and J genes by comparing TCR nucleotide sequences with IMGT/GENE-DB human TR gene sequences. A later analysis assigned CDR3 sequences and most-parsimonious VDJ recombination scenarios with the TCRdist pipeline. In a later analysis, every TCR beta chain was defined by the combination of its CDR3 amino acid sequence and its V-gene family, and reads without a unique V-gene family were dropped. To address suspected cross-contamination and a sequencing artifact, a later analysis removed 592 highly shared, low-generation-probability nucleotide sequences. A later analysis calculated a clonal expansion index for each public chain from normalized within-repertoire ranks of inferred template counts. In a later analysis, generation probabilities were computed with a VDJ recombination model fitted to out-of-frame rearrangements, and the resulting probabilities were checked against IGoR. A later analysis scored TCR-TCR, TCR-HLA and TCR-CMV co-occurrence with hypergeometric tests, applying a repertoire-size bias correction to TCR pairs. To estimate false discovery rates, a later analysis permuted the HLA or CMV assignments 20 times. In a later analysis, co-occurring TCRs were grouped using DBSCAN, with TCRdist sequence similarity added in when clustering inside HLA-allele-positive subsets. Co-occurrence clustering excluded repertoires with fewer than 30,000 or more than 120,000 public chains, plus five with anomalous nucleotide sharing. TCRdb retrieved this table from immuneACCESS and kept in-frame rearrangements only. Not all clones are present; in checked studies, unresolved V genes account for under half, and no reason is known for the remainder. V and J calls plus clone size are reproduced from that table; the DNA served to infer D and trimming. Recorded for this sample are 110,000 to 150,000 clones; about 80% of them occurred a single time. The top ten clones comprise 1.9% of the sample.

The CDR3 covers 14 residues, taking in both the cysteine and the phenylalanine. Just CDR3 DNA is preserved here, 42 bases in frame from base 1. As encoded in the germline V gene, CDR1 is LGHNA while CDR2 is YSLEER. Trimming at the junction amounts to 5 bases on V and 4 bases on J, and the germline ends lie 11 bases apart. The material sequenced was PBMCs. This sequence uses TRBV4-3 and TRBJ1-4; the D segment could be TRBD1, given 5 matching bases. The sequence came from a woman in her 40s in good health and CMV-seronegative. The CDR3 protein: CASSKRRGNEKLFF. The bases are TGCGCCAGCAGCAAAAGGAGGGGTAATGAAAAACTGTTTTTT.